The sequence of this T cell receptor (beta chain) was determined in a study of patients and donors after allogeneic stem cell transplantation. A single record per CDR3 protein comes from TCRdb applying MiXCR to the RT-PCR reads. The table records roughly 960,000 distinct CDR3 sequences, roughly 18% of them present only once. Sequencing was performed on blood, either unsorted or a sorted T cell fraction (not recorded which). The sequence was collected from a human donor who was either an allogeneic HSCT recipient or a stem cell or donor lymphocyte infusion donor (not recorded which). It is not recorded whose cells these are; they may come from a transplant donor.

Here the CDR3 DNA reads TGTGCCAGCAGTTTTTCGGGGAGTAGTCGTAATGAGCAGTTCTTC. It codes for CASSFSGSSRNEQFF. The rearrangement uses TRBV27 and TRBJ2-1, with a possible D match to TRBD2 (5 bases). Germline V gene sequence: CDR1 MNHEY, CDR2 SMNVEV (reference sequence). The CDR3 contains 15 residues. The V and J ends lost 3 bases and 7 bases respectively, with 16 bases between them.